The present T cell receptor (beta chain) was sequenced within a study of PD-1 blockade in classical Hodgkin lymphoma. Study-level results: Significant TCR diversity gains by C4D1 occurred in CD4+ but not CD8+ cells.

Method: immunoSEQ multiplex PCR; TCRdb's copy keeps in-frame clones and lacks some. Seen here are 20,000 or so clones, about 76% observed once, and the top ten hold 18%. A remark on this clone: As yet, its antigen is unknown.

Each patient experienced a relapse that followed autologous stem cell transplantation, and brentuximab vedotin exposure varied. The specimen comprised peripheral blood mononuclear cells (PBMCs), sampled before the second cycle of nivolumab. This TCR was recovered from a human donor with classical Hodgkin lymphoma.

The CDR3 reads CASSDTSLRDTQYF. CDR3 in DNA: TGTGCCAGCAGTGATACTAGCTTGCGGGATACGCAGTATTTT. The V call is TRBV6-1, the J call TRBJ2-3, with a weak D call TRBD2 (6 bases). The length of the CDR3 is 14 residues. V was pared by 3 bases and J by 6 bases, with 13 bases between. Germline V gene sequence: CDR1 MNHNS, CDR2 SASEGT.